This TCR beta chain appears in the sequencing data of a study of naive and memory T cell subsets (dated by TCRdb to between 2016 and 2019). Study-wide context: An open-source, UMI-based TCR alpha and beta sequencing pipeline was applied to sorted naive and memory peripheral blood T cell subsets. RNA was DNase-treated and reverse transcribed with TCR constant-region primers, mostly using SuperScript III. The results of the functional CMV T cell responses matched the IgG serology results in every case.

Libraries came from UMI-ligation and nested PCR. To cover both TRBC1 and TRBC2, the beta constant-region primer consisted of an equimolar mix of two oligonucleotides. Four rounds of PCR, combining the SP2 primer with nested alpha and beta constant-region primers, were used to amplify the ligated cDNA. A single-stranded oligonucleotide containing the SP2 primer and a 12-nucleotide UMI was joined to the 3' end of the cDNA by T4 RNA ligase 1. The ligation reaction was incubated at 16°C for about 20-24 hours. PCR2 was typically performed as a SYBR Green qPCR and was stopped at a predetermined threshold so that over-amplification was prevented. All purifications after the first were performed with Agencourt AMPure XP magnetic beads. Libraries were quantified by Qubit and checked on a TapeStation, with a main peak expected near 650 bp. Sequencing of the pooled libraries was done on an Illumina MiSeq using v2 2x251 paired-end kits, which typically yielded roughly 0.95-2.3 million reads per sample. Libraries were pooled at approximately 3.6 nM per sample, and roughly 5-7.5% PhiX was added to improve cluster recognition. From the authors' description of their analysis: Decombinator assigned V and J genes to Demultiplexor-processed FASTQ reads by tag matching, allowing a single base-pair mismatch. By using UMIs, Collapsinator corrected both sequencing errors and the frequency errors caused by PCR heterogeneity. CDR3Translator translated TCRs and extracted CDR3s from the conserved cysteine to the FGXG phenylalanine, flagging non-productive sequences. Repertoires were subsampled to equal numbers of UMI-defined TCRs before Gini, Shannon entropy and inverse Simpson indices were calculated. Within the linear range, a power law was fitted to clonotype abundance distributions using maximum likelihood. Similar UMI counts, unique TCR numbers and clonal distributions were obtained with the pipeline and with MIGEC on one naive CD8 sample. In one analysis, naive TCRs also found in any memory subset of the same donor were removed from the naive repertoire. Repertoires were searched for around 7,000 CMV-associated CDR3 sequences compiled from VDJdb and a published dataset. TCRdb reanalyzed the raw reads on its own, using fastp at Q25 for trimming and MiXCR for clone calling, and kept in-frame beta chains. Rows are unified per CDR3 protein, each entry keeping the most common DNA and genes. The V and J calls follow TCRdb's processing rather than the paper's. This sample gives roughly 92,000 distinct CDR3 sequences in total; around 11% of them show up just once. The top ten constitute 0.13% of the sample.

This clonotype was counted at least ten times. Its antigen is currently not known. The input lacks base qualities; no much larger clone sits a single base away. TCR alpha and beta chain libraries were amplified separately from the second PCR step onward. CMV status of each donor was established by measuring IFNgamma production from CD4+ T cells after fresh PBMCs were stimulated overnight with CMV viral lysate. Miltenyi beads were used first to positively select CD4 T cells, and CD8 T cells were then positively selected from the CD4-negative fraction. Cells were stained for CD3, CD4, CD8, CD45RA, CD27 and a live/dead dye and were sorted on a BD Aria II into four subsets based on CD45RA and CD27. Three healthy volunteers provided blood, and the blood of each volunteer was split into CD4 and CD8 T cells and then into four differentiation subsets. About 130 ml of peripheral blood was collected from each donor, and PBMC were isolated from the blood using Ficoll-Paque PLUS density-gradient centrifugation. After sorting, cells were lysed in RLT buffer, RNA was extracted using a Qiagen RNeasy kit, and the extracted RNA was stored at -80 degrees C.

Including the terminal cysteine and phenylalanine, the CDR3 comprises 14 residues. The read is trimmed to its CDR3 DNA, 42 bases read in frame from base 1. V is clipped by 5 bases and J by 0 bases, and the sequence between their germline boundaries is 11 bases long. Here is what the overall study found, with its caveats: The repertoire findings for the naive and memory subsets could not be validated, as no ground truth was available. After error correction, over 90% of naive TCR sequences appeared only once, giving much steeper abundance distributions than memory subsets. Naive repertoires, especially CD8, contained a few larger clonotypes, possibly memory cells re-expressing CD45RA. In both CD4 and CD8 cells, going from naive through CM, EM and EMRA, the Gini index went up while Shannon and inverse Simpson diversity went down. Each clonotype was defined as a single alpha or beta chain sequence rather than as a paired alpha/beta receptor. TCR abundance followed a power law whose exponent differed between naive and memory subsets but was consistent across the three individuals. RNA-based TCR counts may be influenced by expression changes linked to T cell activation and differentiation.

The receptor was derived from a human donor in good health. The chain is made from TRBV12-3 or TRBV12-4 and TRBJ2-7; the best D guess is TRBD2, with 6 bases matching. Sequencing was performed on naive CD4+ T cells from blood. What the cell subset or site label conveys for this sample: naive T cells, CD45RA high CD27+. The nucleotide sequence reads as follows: TGTGCCAGCAGTCCTGGGGGGTCCTCCTACGAGCAGTACTTC. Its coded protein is CASSPGGSSYEQYF.